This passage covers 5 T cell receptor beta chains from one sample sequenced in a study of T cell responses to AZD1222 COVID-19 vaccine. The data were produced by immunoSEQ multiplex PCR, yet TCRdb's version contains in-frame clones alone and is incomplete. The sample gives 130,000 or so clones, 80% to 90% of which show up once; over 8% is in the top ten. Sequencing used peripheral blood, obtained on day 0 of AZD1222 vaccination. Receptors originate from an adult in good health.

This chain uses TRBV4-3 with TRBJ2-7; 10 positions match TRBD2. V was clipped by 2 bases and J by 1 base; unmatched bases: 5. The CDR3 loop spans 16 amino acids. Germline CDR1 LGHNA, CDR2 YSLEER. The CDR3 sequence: CASSQHLAGESYEQYF. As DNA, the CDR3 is TGCGCCAGCAGCCAACATCTAGCGGGAGAATCCTACGAGCAGTACTTC.

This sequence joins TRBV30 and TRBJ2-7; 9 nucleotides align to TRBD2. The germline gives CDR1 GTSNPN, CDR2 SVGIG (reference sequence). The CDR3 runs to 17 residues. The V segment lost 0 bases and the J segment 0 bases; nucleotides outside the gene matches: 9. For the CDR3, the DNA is TGTGCCTGGAGTGTAACCCTAGCGGGGAGTCTCTCCTACGAGCAGTACTTC. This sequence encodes CAWSVTLAGSLSYEQYF. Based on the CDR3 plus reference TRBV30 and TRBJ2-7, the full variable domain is SQTIHQWPATLVQPVGSPLSLECTVEGTSNPNLYWYRQAAGRGLQLLFYSVGIGQISSEVPQNLSASRPQDRQFILSSKKLLLSDSGFYLCAWSVTLAGSLSYEQYFGPGTRLTVT.

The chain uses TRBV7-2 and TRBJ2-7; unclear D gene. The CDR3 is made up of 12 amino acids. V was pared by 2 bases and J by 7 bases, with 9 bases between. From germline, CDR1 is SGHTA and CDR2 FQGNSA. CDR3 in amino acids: CASSLLRNEQYF. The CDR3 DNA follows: TGTGCCAGCAGCTTATTACGGAATGAGCAGTACTTC. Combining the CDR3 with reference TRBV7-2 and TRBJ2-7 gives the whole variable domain GAGVSQSPSNKVTEKGKDVELRCDPISGHTALYWYRQSLGQGLEFLIYFQGNSAPDKSGLPSDRFSAERTGGSVSTLTIQRTQQEDSAVYLCASSLLRNEQYFGPGTRLTVT.

The CDR3 bases are TGTGCCAGCAGCTTGGCAGTAGCGGGAGGGTGGAATGAGCAGTTCTTC. This gives the protein CASSLAVAGGWNEQFF. The genes are TRBV7-2 and TRBJ2-1, with 11 bases identical to TRBD2. This CDR3 contains 16 residues. J gave up 7 bases and V 3 bases, and 8 bases lay outside the gene matches. Germline lookup yields CDR1 SGHTA and CDR2 FQGNSA.

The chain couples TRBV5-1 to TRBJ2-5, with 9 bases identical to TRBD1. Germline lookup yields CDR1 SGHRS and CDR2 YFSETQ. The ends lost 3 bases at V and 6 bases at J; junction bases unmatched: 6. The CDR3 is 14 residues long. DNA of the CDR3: TGCGCCAGCAGCTCTTACAGGGGGCGAAAGACCCAGTACTTC. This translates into CASSSYRGRKTQYF.